This T cell receptor (beta chain) was recovered during a study of blood T cells in healthy people across ages. Through a sample-barcoded 5' primer and a J-beta primer mix, a second PCR was run for about 7 to 12 cycles. CDR3-containing paired-end reads numbering at least 3 million came from each sample. TCRdb called the 5' RACE reads again in MiXCR, with one record for every CDR3 protein. The sample has 450,000 to 700,000 distinct CDR3 sequences, 27% seen once. CDR1 is SGHTA and CDR2 is FQGNSA in the germline V gene. V lost 3 bases and J lost 4, with 15 bases in between. The CDR3 has 16 amino acids. Every donor contributed about 10 milliliters of peripheral blood by blood draw. Study-level points and caveats: It was not possible, with unsorted PBMCs, to conclusively compare naive and antigen-experienced cells. Both higher diversity and more naive CD4+ cells marked long-lived donors when set against aged donors.

A note on this clonotype: Its antigen remains unknown.

Sequenced: blood. The sequence derives from a woman between 70 and 85 years old in good health. V and J are TRBV7-2 and TRBJ2-2, with D possibly TRBD2 on 6 matching bases. The CDR3 DNA sequence: TGTGCCAGCAGCTTTATGGACGGGGGAGGCACCGGGGAGCTGTTTTTT. Protein sequence: CASSFMDGGGTGELFF.